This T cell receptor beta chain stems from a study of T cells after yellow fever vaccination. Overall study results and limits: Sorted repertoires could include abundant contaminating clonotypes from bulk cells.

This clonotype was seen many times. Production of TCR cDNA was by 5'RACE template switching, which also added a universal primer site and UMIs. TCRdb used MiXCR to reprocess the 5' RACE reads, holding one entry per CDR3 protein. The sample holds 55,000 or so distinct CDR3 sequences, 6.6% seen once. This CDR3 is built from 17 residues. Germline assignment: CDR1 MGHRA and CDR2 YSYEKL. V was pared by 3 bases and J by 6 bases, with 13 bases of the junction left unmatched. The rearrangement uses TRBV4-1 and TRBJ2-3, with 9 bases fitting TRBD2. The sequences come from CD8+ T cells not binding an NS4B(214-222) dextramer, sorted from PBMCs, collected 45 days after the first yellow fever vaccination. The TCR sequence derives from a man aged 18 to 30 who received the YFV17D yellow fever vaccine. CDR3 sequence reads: CASSQGPAGGLSDTQYF. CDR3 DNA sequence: TGCGCCAGCAGCCAGGGCCCAGCGGGGGGCCTCAGCGATACGCAGTATTTT.